This TCR beta chain was profiled in a study of T-cell memory formation after mild COVID-19. Study outcomes and limitations: Some responding clones appeared in pre-infection memory, suggesting cross-reactive memory joined. Clones that contracted from day 15 to 85 had balanced CD4/CD8; later expanders were CD4+ biased.

The 5'RACE method, run with constant-segment primers, produced TCR alpha and TCR beta cDNA libraries (carrying sample barcodes and UMIs). One entry per CDR3 protein, called by TCRdb with MiXCR from the 5' RACE reads. The sample consists of about 440,000 distinct CDR3 sequences, about 20% of them appearing once. This CDR3 has 16 residues. The germline V and J ends were trimmed by 1 base and 4 bases, with 11 bases remaining between them. The germline V gene has CDR1 SGHDN and CDR2 FVKESK. In this sample, this clonotype turned up a few times. Its antigen is not known. The chain combines TRBV14 with TRBJ2-6; no clear D. This clonotype was sampled from an adult woman who had mild COVID-19 (a few samples of this study predate the infection). Cell type and time point are not known. The sample consisted of PBMCs or a T cell subset sorted from them (not recorded which). As DNA, the CDR3 is TGTGCCAGCAGCCAAGTAGGCTTTGGAGGGGCCAACGTCCTGACTTTC. Translation gives CASSQVGFGGANVLTF.